Following are 2 T cell receptor beta chains from one sample sequenced in a study of cytomegalovirus exposure and HLA in healthy donors listed by TCRdb under 2017. Library prep was done by the immunoSEQ multiplex PCR assay. For the multiplex PCR, a mixture combining 60 forward primers for TCR Vbeta segments and 13 reverse primers for TCR Jbeta segments was used. TCRdb obtained this table from immuneACCESS and retained in-frame rearrangements with V and J assigned. These tables miss some clones; where compared with another copy, unresolved V genes account for less than half of the shortfall, and the remainder is unexplained. The sample records 90,000 to 110,000 clones, around four fifths of which are singletons. The ten largest clones add up to approximately 1.2% of the sample. Sequencing was performed on PBMCs. Source of these receptors: a man in his thirties or forties in good health and CMV-seronegative.

This clone was seen more than once but under ten times. The chain has TRBV19 and TRBJ1-5; TRBD1 matches at 8 bases. The V gene end was trimmed by 3 bases and the J gene end by 4 bases; junction bases not matched to a gene: 5. The germline V gene has CDR1 LNHDA and CDR2 SQIVND (reference sequence). This CDR3 comprises 15 residues. CDR3 DNA: TGTGCCAGTAGTATTAGGAGACAGGGGAATCAGCCCCAGCATTTT. Its translation is CASSIRRQGNQPQHF.

The CDR3 loop is CASSHQAGTRFYEQYF. The CDR3 bases are TGTGCCAGCAGCCATCAAGCCGGGACACGATTCTACGAGCAGTACTTC. This rearrangement joins TRBV27 to TRBJ2-7; D possibly corresponds to TRBD1 (6 bases). V was shortened by 6 bases and J by 3 bases, with 21 bases between the two germline ends. This CDR3 comprises 16 residues. The germline gives CDR1 MNHEY, CDR2 SMNVEV (reference sequence).